Below, 17 T cell receptor beta chains from the same sample are listed, as sequenced in a study of CD8 T cells in ankylosing spondylitis. TCRdb reprocessed the 5' RACE reads via MiXCR and lists one record per CDR3 protein. The repertoire consists of 300,000 to 350,000 distinct CDR3 sequences, with about 20% occurring once and the leading ten covering roughly 3.6%. Sequenced: blood, either unsorted or a sorted T cell fraction (not recorded which). The receptors stem from a female donor with ankylosing spondylitis or in good health (not recorded which).

The gene calls are TRBV6-5 and TRBJ1-4; tentative D call: TRBD1 (6 bases). From germline, CDR1 is MNHEY and CDR2 SVGAGI. This CDR3 contains 12 residues. V was shortened by 6 bases and J by 11 bases, with 13 bases between the two germline ends. The DNA of the CDR3 is TGTGCCAGCAGCCGGGGGCGAGGGAAACTGTTTTTT. Translating gives CASSRGRGKLFF.

This chain links TRBV6-2 or TRBV6-3 with TRBJ2-3, with D perhaps matching TRBD2 (5 bases). This CDR3 region has 15 residues. Per germline, CDR1 MNHEY and CDR2 SVGEGT. V gave up 2 bases and J gave up 0 bases, with 9 bases separating them. This chain's CDR3 is CASSYAGVSTDTQYF. The CDR3 DNA reads as TGTGCCAGCAGTTACGCCGGGGTGAGCACAGATACGCAGTATTTT.

The chain joins TRBV18 to TRBJ2-4; D call uncertain. Trimming shortened V by 4 bases and J by 6 bases, and 13 bases separated the two germline ends. CDR1 is KGHSH and CDR2 is LQKENI in the germline V gene. The CDR3 spans 14 residues. CDR3 sequence: CASSRPEEGNIQYF. CDR3 bases: TGTGCCAGCTCACGACCAGAGGAAGGAAACATTCAGTACTTC.

V gene TRBV7-2 combines with J gene TRBJ2-1, with a weak D call TRBD2 (6 bases). The ends were cut back, 5 bases at V and 8 bases at J, with 13 bases in the middle. Looked up from germline, CDR1 is SGHTA and CDR2 is FQGNSA. The CDR3 totals 13 residues. In nucleotides, the CDR3 is TGTGCCAGCAGCCCGGAGGGCCGGGATGAGCAGTTCTTC. The encoded protein is CASSPEGRDEQFF.

This clonotype appeared a few times. The chain is built from TRBV20-1 and TRBJ1-6; 8 positions agree with TRBD1. Germline V lookup: CDR1 DFQATT, CDR2 SNEGSKA (reference sequence). The CDR3 has 13 amino acids. With V trimmed by 4 bases and J by 7 bases, 3 bases remained unmatched. This CDR3 reads CSATGQGNSPLHF. DNA of the CDR3: TGCAGTGCTACCGGACAGGGAAATTCACCCCTCCACTTT.

V and J are TRBV20-1 and TRBJ2-5; TRBD2 matches at 7 bases. The trim removed 3 bases at V and 3 bases at J, leaving 7 bases unmatched. This CDR3 region has 14 residues. The germline V gene has CDR1 DFQATT and CDR2 SNEGSKA (reference sequence). The CDR3 spells CSARRSGTKETQYF. In nucleotides, the CDR3 is TGCAGTGCTAGGCGGAGCGGGACTAAAGAGACCCAGTACTTC.

The V and J genes are TRBV5-1 and TRBJ2-2; maybe TRBD2 (6 bases). The germline gives CDR1 SGHRS, CDR2 YFSETQ. CDR3 length: 17 amino acids. V was pared by 2 bases and J by 6 bases, with 20 bases between. This CDR3 is CASSFKIRSGEAGELFF. The CDR3 DNA reads TGCGCCAGCAGCTTTAAAATTCGGTCGGGAGAGGCCGGGGAGCTGTTTTTT.

This clonotype was counted a few times. The genes are TRBV20-1 and TRBJ2-1, with D possibly TRBD2 on 6 matching bases. This CDR3 contains 16 residues. Trimming pared 0 bases from V and 4 bases from J, leaving 16 bases between. CDR1 DFQATT and CDR2 SNEGSKA come from the germline V gene (reference sequence). CDR3 nucleotides: TGCAGTGCTAGAGATCCGGGAGAGGGGCCTTACAATGAGCAGTTCTTC. Its protein is CSARDPGEGPYNEQFF.

This clonotype has only a few counts. The V call is TRBV20-1, the J call TRBJ2-3; 8 bases are shared with TRBD1. After removal of 5 bases from V and 2 bases from J, the junction contained 9 bases not matched to a gene. The CDR3 totals 15 residues. Germline V lookup: CDR1 DFQATT, CDR2 SNEGSKA (reference sequence). The CDR3 sequence is CSASGGHLSTDTQYF. In nucleotides, the CDR3 is TGCAGTGCTTCAGGGGGCCATTTATCCACAGATACGCAGTATTTT.

The chain is built from TRBV7-9 and TRBJ1-2, with TRBD1 identical over 7 bases. The CDR3 has 13 residues. After removal of 6 bases from V and 7 bases from J, the junction contained 8 bases not matched to a gene. From germline, CDR1 is SEHNR and CDR2 FQNEAQ (reference sequence). The CDR3 here is CASSRDSLGGYTF. The CDR3, as DNA: TGTGCCAGCAGTCGGGACAGCTTAGGTGGCTACACCTTC.

The CDR3 DNA sequence: TGTGCCACCAGCAGTAGCCTAGCGGGAATGAACAATGAGCAGTTCTTC. It is translated as CATSSSLAGMNNEQFF. The V gene is TRBV15, the J gene TRBJ2-1; 9 bases fit TRBD2. Germline lookup yields CDR1 LNHNV and CDR2 YYDKDF (reference sequence). The CDR3 is 16 amino acids. Unmatched junction bases numbered 8, after V lost 3 bases and J lost 5 bases.

This rearrangement joins TRBV21-1 to TRBJ2-1; the D segment call TRBD2 is taken from the table without a DNA check. TRBV21-1 is a pseudogene locus. The CDR3 consists of 19 residues. The chain's CDR3 is CASSIPSGLAGGRDNEQFF. CDR3 coding DNA: TGTGCCAGCAGCATTCCCTCAGGACTAGCGGGGGGGAGGGACAATGAGCAGTTCTTC.

In this sample, this clonotype turned up a few times. J is TRBJ1-1 and V is TRBV6-2 or TRBV6-3; D not resolved. V was cut by 5 bases and J by 4 bases, with 14 bases left in between. Germline V gene data show CDR1 as MNHEY and CDR2 as SVGEGT. CDR3 length: 14 residues. CDR3 loop: CASSQTRVSTEAFF. As DNA, the CDR3 is TGTGCCAGCAGTCAGACGAGGGTGAGCACTGAAGCTTTCTTT.

V and J are TRBV29-1 and TRBJ2-2, with TRBD2 matching over 7 bases. The germline V gene has CDR1 SQVTM and CDR2 ANQGSEA. This CDR3 contains 16 residues. J gave up 7 bases and V 2 bases, and 13 bases lay outside the gene matches. The CDR3 DNA sequence: TGCAGCGTTGAACAGTCGTCGGGAGGTCCCCTCGGGGAGCTGTTTTTT. Translated, it gives CSVEQSSGGPLGELFF.

This clonotype was observed a handful of times. For the CDR3, the DNA is TGCGCCAGCAGCTCAGACCTGCCGGGGACTGAAGCTTTCTTT. Residues: CASSSDLPGTEAFF. The rearrangement links TRBV5-1 to TRBJ1-1, with D uncertain. This CDR3 is built from 14 residues. V dropped 3 bases and J dropped 5 bases, with 14 bases sitting between them. CDR1 and CDR2 (germline): SGHRS, YFSETQ.

The chain combines TRBV12-3 or TRBV12-4 with TRBJ2-1; the match to TRBD2 covers 14 bases. The CDR3 length is 18 residues. After removal of 6 bases from V and 0 bases from J, the junction contained 7 bases not matched to a gene. The CDR3 DNA sequence: TGTGCCAGCAGCCGGACTAGCGGGAGGTACTACTCCTACAATGAGCAGTTCTTC. It codes for CASSRTSGRYYSYNEQFF.

The chain links TRBV9 to TRBJ2-5; 7 nucleotides match TRBD1. The CDR3 is made up of 15 amino acids. V shed 2 bases and J 2 bases; nucleotides not matched to a gene: 6. CDR1 and CDR2 (germline): SGDLS, YYNGEE. DNA for the CDR3: TGTGCCAGCAGCGTTACGCAGGGGGTACAAGAGACCCAGTACTTC. It encodes CASSVTQGVQETQYF.